The T cell receptor (beta chain) described here comes from a study of T cell responses to AZD1222 COVID-19 vaccine. Points from the study as a whole: There were vaccine-associated CD4 TCRs across spike, dominant at 160-218 and 743-854. Unmutated variant regions reportedly attract nearly half of all spike-specific TCRs. Only a handful of AZD1222 recipients, five to seven in all, had baseline seropositivity. Clonal diversity was possibly underestimated, and white British individuals and females predominated among donors.

Germline V lookup: CDR1 MDHEN, CDR2 SYDVKM. Trimming stripped 3 bases from V and 2 bases from J, with 11 bases between. The CDR3 runs 15 residues. The protocol was immunoSEQ multiplex PCR, while the TCRdb copy is restricted to in-frame clones and leaves out a portion. The sample has some 140,000 clones; 75% to 95% are singletons. With respect to this clone: Its antigen is not identified.

The sample in question was peripheral blood, obtained 28 days after the second AZD1222 dose. The source is an adult who received the AZD1222 COVID-19 vaccine. V is TRBV28 and J is TRBJ2-1; maybe TRBD1 (5 bases). This CDR3 reads CASSFIAGTYNEQFF. The CDR3 coding sequence is TGTGCCAGCAGTTTTATCGCAGGGACCTACAATGAGCAGTTCTTC. Full variable domain (outside the CDR3, taken from reference TRBV28 and TRBJ2-1): DVKVTQSSRYLVKRTGEKVFLECVQDMDHENMFWYRQDPGLGLRLIYFSYDVKMKEKGDIPEGYSVSREKKERFSLILESASTNQTSMYLCASSFIAGTYNEQFFGPGTRLTVL.